The entry that follows covers one T cell receptor beta chain sequence. Its matching antigen is unknown. Unique molecular identifiers were incorporated during preparation of the TCRbeta library. TCRdb fed the PCR reads into MiXCR, producing one record per CDR3 protein. Of 200,000 to 250,000 distinct CDR3 sequences in the sample, 20% to 30% are singletons; the top ten hold roughly 5%. The data belong to a study of T-cell reconstitution after alpha-beta-depleted transplantation in children. General study findings and limits: The authors attributed T-cell counts and diversity one year after transplant mostly to newly produced T cells. For some patients, TCRbeta diversity was high at day 60 because of recipient T cells and thymic progenitors that survived. It was reported that alpha-beta T cells came from several hundred expanded graft clones (about two months after transplant).

The TCR originated in a female patient under 10 years old who had a stem cell transplant for congenital amegakaryocytic thrombocytopenia, so the T cells may come from the graft donor. Sample: PBMCs, mostly from graft donor cells, taken 360 days after TCRalphabeta/CD19-depleted stem cell transplant.

CDR3 sequence (DNA): TGTGCCAGCAGCCCAGGAGGGATCCAAGAGACCCAGTACTTC. It codes for CASSPGGIQETQYF. V usage is TRBV27 and J usage is TRBJ2-5; D perhaps matches TRBD2 (6 bases). In germline, CDR1 is MNHEY, CDR2 SMNVEV (reference sequence). The CDR3 is 14 residues long. Trimming took 6 bases from V and 1 from J, leaving 12 bases between them.